This TCR beta chain emerged from a study of T cells after yellow fever vaccination. Study-wide findings and caveats: Bulk-population clonotypes that are abundant could appear as contaminants in FACS-sorted repertoires.

This CDR3 comprises 13 residues. In germline, CDR1 is SGHDT, CDR2 YYEEEE. Trimming pared 0 bases from V and 6 bases from J, leaving 7 bases between. TCRdb processed the 5' RACE reads anew with MiXCR; each CDR3 protein has one entry. The sample includes hundreds of thousands of distinct CDR3 sequences, approximately 19% of them seen just once. About this clonotype itself: The antigen is unknown.

The chain joins TRBV5-6 to TRBJ2-4, with a tentative D call TRBD2 (5 bases). This receptor was taken from a man between 18 and 29 years old who received the YFV17D yellow fever vaccine. The sequenced sample was PBMCs, obtained before the yellow fever booster vaccination. In DNA, the CDR3 is TGTGCCAGCAGCTTGGTCGGAGGAAACATTCAGTACTTC. Its protein is CASSLVGGNIQYF.